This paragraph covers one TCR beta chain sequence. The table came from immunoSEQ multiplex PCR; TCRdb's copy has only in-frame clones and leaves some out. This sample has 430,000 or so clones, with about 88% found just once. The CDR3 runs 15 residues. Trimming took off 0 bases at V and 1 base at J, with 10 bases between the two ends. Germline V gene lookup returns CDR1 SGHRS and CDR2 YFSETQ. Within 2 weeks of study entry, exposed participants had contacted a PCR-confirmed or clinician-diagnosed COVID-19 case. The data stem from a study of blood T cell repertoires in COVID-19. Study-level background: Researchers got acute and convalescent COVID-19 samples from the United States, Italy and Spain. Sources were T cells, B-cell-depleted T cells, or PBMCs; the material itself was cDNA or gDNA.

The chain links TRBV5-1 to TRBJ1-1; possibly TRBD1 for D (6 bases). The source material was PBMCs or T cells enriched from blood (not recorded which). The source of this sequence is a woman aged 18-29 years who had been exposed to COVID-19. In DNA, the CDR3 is TGCGCCAGCAGCTTGGTAGGGGGGGCGAACACTGAAGCTTTCTTT. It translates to CASSLVGGANTEAFF. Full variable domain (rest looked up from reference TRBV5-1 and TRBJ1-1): KAGVTQTPRYLIKTRGQQVTLSCSPISGHRSVSWYQQTPGQGLQFLFEYFSETQRNKGNFPGRFSGRQFSNSRSEMNVSTLELGDSALYLCASSLVGGANTEAFFGQGTRLTVV.